These 15 T cell receptor beta chains were all obtained from the same sample, sequenced in a study of blood T cell repertoires in COVID-19 (dated by TCRdb to the early 2020s). Libraries were made using the immunoSEQ multiplex PCR assay. TCRdb mirrors the immuneACCESS table, restricted to in-frame sequences. Some clones are absent from its copies; in checked studies, under half trace to an unresolved V gene, and the reason for the others is unknown. The sample profile shows about 210,000 clones; roughly 82% of them were found once. The ten most abundant clones make up around 8% of the sample. The sample comprised peripheral blood. The source of these receptors is a woman aged 60-75 years with COVID-19, enrolled during active disease.

This chain connects TRBV25-1 to TRBJ2-1, with 8 positions matching TRBD2. CDR1 is MGHDK and CDR2 is SYGVNS in the germline V gene. The CDR3 contains 14 residues. Germline trimming cut 3 bases from V and 6 bases from J; bases unmatched to any gene: 4. For the CDR3, the DNA is TGTGCCAGCAGTGATGGACTAGCCCCCAATGAGCAGTTCTTC. It encodes CASSDGLAPNEQFF.

This chain uses TRBV6-5 with TRBJ2-1; tentatively, D is TRBD2 (6 bases). The length of the CDR3 is 15 residues. Trimming cost V 5 bases and J 5 bases, with 16 bases left between them. The germline V gene has CDR1 MNHEY and CDR2 SVGAGI. The CDR3 coding sequence is TGTGCCAGCAGTCTTTCCGGGAGCTCGGACAATGAGCAGTTCTTC. It encodes CASSLSGSSDNEQFF.

The rearrangement joins TRBV5-4 to TRBJ2-4; TRBD2 might be the D (6 bases). Germline V gives CDR1 SGHNT, CDR2 YYREEE (reference sequence). The CDR3 totals 16 residues. Deletions cut 0 bases from V and 0 bases from J, with 10 bases between. The CDR3 DNA sequence: TGTGCCAGCAGCTTGGGGGGGGTACTAGCCAAAAACATTCAGTACTTC. Amino acids: CASSLGGVLAKNIQYF. Drawing the rest from reference TRBV5-4 and TRBJ2-4, the complete variable domain is ETGVTQSPTHLIKTRGQQVTLRCSSQSGHNTVSWYQQALGQGPQFIFQYYREEENGRGNFPPRFSGLQFPNYSSELNVNALELDDSALYLCASSLGGVLAKNIQYFGAGTRLSVL.

The chain has TRBV7-3 and TRBJ1-2, with TRBD1 identical over 11 bases. CDR3 size: 13 residues. The J segment lost 8 bases and the V segment lost 3 bases, leaving 2 bases of the junction unmatched. Germline V gives CDR1 SGHTA, CDR2 FQGTGA. CDR3 DNA: TGTGCCAGCAGCTTTGGACAGGGGGCGGGCTACACCTTC. It encodes CASSFGQGAGYTF.

This chain uses TRBV4-3 with TRBJ2-1; 12 bases align to TRBD2. Trimming took 0 bases from V and 9 from J; bases not matched to a gene: 6. Germline values: CDR1 LGHNA, CDR2 YSLEER. The CDR3 runs to 16 residues. Here the CDR3 reads CASSQDGTSGFTEQFF. In DNA form, the CDR3 reads TGCGCCAGCAGCCAAGACGGGACTAGCGGGTTTACTGAGCAGTTCTTC.

This chain links TRBV18 with TRBJ2-3, with 9 bases aligning to TRBD1. This CDR3 spans 15 amino acids. Germline CDR1 is KGHSH and CDR2 is LQKENI. With 0 bases clipped from V and 7 bases from J, the junction kept 5 bases outside the gene matches. CDR3 nucleotide sequence: TGTGCCAGCTCACCACCTGGACAGGGGACAAATACGCAGTATTTT. Its protein product is CASSPPGQGTNTQYF.

The J gene is TRBJ2-1, the V gene TRBV7-2; the match to TRBD2 covers 9 bases. J lost 5 bases, V lost 2 bases, and 4 bases had no gene match. This CDR3 spans 15 amino acids. CDR1 and CDR2 (germline): SGHTA, FQGNSA. CDR3 sequence: CASSLTGLANNEQFF. CDR3 nucleotide sequence: TGTGCCAGCAGCTTAACAGGACTAGCGAACAATGAGCAGTTCTTC.

The gene calls are TRBV6-5 and TRBJ2-7; tentative D call: TRBD1 (5 bases). Looked up from germline, CDR1 is MNHEY and CDR2 is SVGAGI. This CDR3 spans 13 amino acids. V was clipped by 6 bases and J by 6 bases, with 15 bases between them. This chain's CDR3 is CASSLGVPSEQYV. The CDR3 DNA sequence: TGTGCCAGCAGCCTAGGGGTCCCATCCGAGCAGTACGTC.

The chain recombines TRBV5-5 with TRBJ2-3; no definite D call. V lost 2 bases and J lost 2, with 9 bases in between. The germline V gene has CDR1 SGHKS and CDR2 YYEKEE (reference sequence). The CDR3 runs to 14 residues. CDR3 bases: TGTGCCAGCAGCTTAAGGCGACTCACAGATACGCAGTATTTT. Protein sequence: CASSLRRLTDTQYF.

This clone appeared a few times. The gene calls are TRBV28 and TRBJ1-6, with 9 positions matching TRBD1. J was trimmed by 7 bases and V by 5 bases; bases with no gene match: 3. Germline CDR1 is MDHEN and CDR2 is SYDVKM. The CDR3 runs 14 residues. The CDR3 region is CASSPGTGNSPLHF. DNA for the CDR3: TGTGCCAGCAGTCCCGGGACAGGGAATTCACCCCTCCACTTT.

The rearrangement links TRBV28 to TRBJ1-1; 9 bases fit TRBD1. With V trimmed by 4 bases and J by 1 base, 4 bases remained unmatched. CDR3 length equals 15 residues. The germline V gene has CDR1 MDHEN and CDR2 SYDVKM. Here the CDR3 DNA reads TGTGCCAGCAGTTCCCCGGGACAGGGGAACACTGAAGCTTTCTTT. This codes for CASSSPGQGNTEAFF.

V and J are TRBV5-8 and TRBJ2-1; a weak D match, TRBD2 (6 bases). CDR3 size: 11 residues. Trimming stripped 3 bases from V and 11 bases from J, with 9 bases between. CDR1 and CDR2 (germline): SGHTS, YDEGEE. CDR3 bases: TGTGCCAGCAGCTCGGGACTCCAGCAGTTCTTC. It yields the protein CASSSGLQQFF.

This chain connects TRBV29-1 to TRBJ2-1; no firm D call. Germline values: CDR1 SQVTM, CDR2 ANQGSEA. CDR3 length: 13 amino acids. The V gene lost 6 bases and the J gene lost 2 bases, with 11 bases spanning the gap. CDR3 sequence (DNA): TGCAGCGTCTTGCGATTTGCCTACAATGAGCAGTTCTTC. Translated: CSVLRFAYNEQFF.

The genes are TRBV6-1 and TRBJ1-2, with 7 nucleotides matching TRBD1. The germline CDR1 and CDR2 sequences are MNHNS and SASEGT. The V segment lost 2 bases and the J segment 2 bases; nucleotides outside the gene matches: 5. The CDR3 runs to 15 residues. In nucleotides, the CDR3 is TGTGCCAGCAGTGAAATTGACAGGGTGAACTATGGCTACACCTTC. Residues: CASSEIDRVNYGYTF.

This clone has just a few counts. This rearrangement joins TRBV6-5 to TRBJ1-2; 9 positions match TRBD1. The CDR3 is 16 residues long. CDR1 and CDR2 (germline): MNHEY, SVGAGI. The V and J ends lost 2 bases and 4 bases, in that order; junction bases with no gene match: 8. CDR3 sequence: CASSYRRQGGSYGYTF. As DNA, the CDR3 is TGTGCCAGCAGTTACCGCCGACAGGGGGGTAGCTATGGCTACACCTTC.